This note documents a single TCR beta chain sequence. This clonotype was detected a few times. The specificity of this receptor is unknown. Base qualities are not provided; no much larger clone lies one nucleotide away. These data belong to a study of T-cell reconstitution after alpha-beta-depleted transplantation in children (dated by TCRdb to 2016 to 2017). Background on the whole study: The study quantitatively tracked T-cell immune reconstitution after TCRalphabeta/CD19-depleted allogeneic hematopoietic cell transplantation in children using TCR repertoire profiling.

The CDR3 measures 15 amino acids from cysteine to phenylalanine. Here the CDR3 DNA is all that survives: 45 bases in frame from base 1. The V end loses 4 bases and the J end loses 8 bases, and a stretch of 18 bases separates them. CDR1 and CDR2 were assigned from the germline V gene as SGHRS and YFSETQ. Library method: PCR. TCRdb names Illumina HiSeq 2500 as the instrument used. TCR libraries were prepared with molecular barcoding, using unique molecular identifiers to normalize TCRbeta repertoire quantification. Using fastp at Q25 and MiXCR, TCRdb reprocessed the public reads and kept productive beta chains. Entries are consolidated by CDR3 protein sequence, retaining the most common genes and DNA. The sample table lists about 220,000 distinct CDR3 sequences, 17% of them with a count of one. 43% of the sample lies in the top ten. Broader findings and caveats from the paper: In some patients, the high TCRbeta diversity seen at day 60 was put down to recipient T cells and intrathymic progenitors that had survived conditioning. The apparently early alphabetaT-cell count recovery about two months after transplant was reportedly dependent on only several hundred rapidly expanded clones derived from non-depleted graft cells. Hyperexpanded clone frequencies declined over subsequent months; after one year, T-cell counts and TCRbeta diversity were mostly attributed to newly produced T cells.

The treatment or condition label here, explained by the study, means: allogeneic hematopoietic cell transplantation with graft depleted of TCRalphabeta T cells and CD19 B cells. The transplant recipients were children given TCRalphabeta/CD19-depleted allogeneic hematopoietic cell grafts. The V and J segments used are TRBV5-1 and TRBJ1-4; tentative D gene TRBD1, with 5 bases matching. Here the sequenced sample was PBMCs, mostly from graft donor cells, taken 360 days after TCRalphabeta/CD19-depleted stem cell transplant. The TCR originated in a male patient between 2 and 10 years old who had a stem cell transplant for acute lymphoblastic leukemia, so the T cells may come from the graft donor. The CDR3 sequence is CASSPGGTEAEKLFF. The base sequence is TGCGCCAGCAGCCCCGGGGGGACTGAGGCGGAAAAACTGTTTTTT.